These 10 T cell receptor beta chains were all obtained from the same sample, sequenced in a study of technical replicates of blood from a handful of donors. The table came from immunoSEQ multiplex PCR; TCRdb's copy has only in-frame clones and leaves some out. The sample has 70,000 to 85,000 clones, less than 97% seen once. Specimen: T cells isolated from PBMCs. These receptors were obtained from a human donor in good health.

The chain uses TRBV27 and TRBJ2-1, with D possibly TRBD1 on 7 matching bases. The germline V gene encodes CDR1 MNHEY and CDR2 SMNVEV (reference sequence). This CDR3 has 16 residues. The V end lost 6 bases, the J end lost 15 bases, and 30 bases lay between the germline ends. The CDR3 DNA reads TGTGCCAGCAGCGATCCCTCAGGGGGGACATTAAGACCGTGGTTCTTC. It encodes CASSDPSGGTLRPWFF.

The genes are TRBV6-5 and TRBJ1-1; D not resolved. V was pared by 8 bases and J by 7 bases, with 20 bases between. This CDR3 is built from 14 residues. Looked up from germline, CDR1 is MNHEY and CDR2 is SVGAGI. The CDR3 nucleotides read TGTGCCAGCGGACCAACGGGAGGGCGGGTTGAAGCTTTCTTT. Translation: CASGPTGGRVEAFF.

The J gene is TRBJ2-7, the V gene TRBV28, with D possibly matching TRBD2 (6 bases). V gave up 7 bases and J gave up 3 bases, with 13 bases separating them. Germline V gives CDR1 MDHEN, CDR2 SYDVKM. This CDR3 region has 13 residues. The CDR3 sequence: CASIAENHYEQYF. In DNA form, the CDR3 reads TGTGCCAGCATAGCGGAGAACCACTACGAGCAGTACTTC. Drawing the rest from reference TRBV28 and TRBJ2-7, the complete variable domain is DVKVTQSSRYLVKRTGEKVFLECVQDMDHENMFWYRQDPGLGLRLIYFSYDVKMKEKGDIPEGYSVSREKKERFSLILESASTNQTSMYLCASIAENHYEQYFGPGTRLTVT.

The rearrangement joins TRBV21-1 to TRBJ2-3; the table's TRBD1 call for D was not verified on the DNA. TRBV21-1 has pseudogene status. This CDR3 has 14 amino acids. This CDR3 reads CAPQRGGNTDTQYF. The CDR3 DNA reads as TGTGCCCCCCAAAGGGGTGGAAACACAGATACGCAGTATTTT.

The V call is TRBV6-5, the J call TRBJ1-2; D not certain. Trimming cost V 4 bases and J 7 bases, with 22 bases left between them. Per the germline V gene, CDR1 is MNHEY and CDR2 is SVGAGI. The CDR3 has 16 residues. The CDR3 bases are TGTGCCAGCAGTTTTGGGCCCGGAACACTTTCGAGTGGCTACACCTTC. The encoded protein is CASSFGPGTLSSGYTF.

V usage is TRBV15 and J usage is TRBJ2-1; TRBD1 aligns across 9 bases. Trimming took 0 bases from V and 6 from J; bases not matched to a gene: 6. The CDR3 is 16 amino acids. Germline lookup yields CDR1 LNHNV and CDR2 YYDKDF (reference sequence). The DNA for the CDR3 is TGTGCCACCAGCAGAGATGGGACAGGGCTGACCAATGAGCAGTTCTTC. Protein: CATSRDGTGLTNEQFF.

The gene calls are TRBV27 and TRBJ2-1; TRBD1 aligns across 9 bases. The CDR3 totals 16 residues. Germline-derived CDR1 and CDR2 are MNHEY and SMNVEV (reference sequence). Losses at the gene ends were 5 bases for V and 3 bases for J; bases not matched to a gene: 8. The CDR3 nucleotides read TGTGCCAGCAGTCTGCCGGGACAGGGAGGCTACAATGAGCAGTTCTTC. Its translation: CASSLPGQGGYNEQFF.

CDR3 DNA: TGTGCCAGCAGTACTGGACAGCCGAACACTGAAGCTTTCTTT. Encoded protein: CASSTGQPNTEAFF. This sequence joins TRBV21-1 and TRBJ1-1; the table's TRBD1 call for D was not verified on the DNA. TRBV21-1 constitutes a pseudogene. This CDR3 is 14 amino acids long.

In DNA form, the CDR3 reads TGTGCCAGCAGCTCTCAGCCCCAGCATTTT. Translated, it gives CASSSQPQHF. The chain carries TRBV6-1 and TRBJ1-5; D gene uncertain. Per germline, CDR1 MNHNS and CDR2 SASEGT. The V and J ends lost 6 bases and 6 bases respectively, with 3 bases between them. The CDR3 loop spans 10 amino acids.

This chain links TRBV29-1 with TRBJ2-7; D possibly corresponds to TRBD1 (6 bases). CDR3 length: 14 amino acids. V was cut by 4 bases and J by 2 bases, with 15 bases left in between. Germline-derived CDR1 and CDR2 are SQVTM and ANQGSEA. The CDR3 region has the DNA TGCAGCGTTGGAGTTAGGGGGTCCCCCTACGAGCAGTACTTC. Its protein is CSVGVRGSPYEQYF.